The source of this T cell receptor (beta chain) is a study of blood T cell repertoires in COVID-19. For the study at large: The analysed material was cDNA or gDNA that came from T cells, B-cell-depleted T cells, or PBMCs.

The V segment lost 1 base and the J segment 8 bases; nucleotides outside the gene matches: 7. There are 15 residues in the CDR3. CDR1 and CDR2 (germline): SGHDN, FVKESK. Under the authors' procedure: From reference gene primer amplification, estimates of nucleated cell counts were derived. The data were produced by immunoSEQ multiplex PCR, yet TCRdb's version contains in-frame clones alone and is incomplete. The V and J calls and clone size were taken over from that table, and D and trimming were inferred from the DNA. The profile shows 84,000 or so clones, around three quarters of them singletons. The sample taken for sequencing was peripheral blood. The receptor's source is a woman of 80 years or more with acute or convalescent COVID-19. The chain has TRBV14 and TRBJ2-1, with 8 bases matching TRBD1. CDR3 protein: CASSQGTGWGDEQFF. DNA for the CDR3: TGTGCCAGCAGCCAAGGGACAGGGTGGGGGGATGAGCAGTTCTTC.